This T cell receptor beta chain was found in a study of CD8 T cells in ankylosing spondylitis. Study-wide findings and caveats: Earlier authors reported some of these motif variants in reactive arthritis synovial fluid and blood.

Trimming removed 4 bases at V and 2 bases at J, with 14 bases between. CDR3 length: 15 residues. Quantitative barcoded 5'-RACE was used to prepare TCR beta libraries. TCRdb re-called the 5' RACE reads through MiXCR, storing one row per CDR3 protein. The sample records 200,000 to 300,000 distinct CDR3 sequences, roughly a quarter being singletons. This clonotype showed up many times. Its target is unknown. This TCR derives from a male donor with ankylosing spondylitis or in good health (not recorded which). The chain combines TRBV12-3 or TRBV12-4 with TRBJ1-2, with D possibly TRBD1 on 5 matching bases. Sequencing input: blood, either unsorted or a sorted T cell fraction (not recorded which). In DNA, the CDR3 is TGTGCCAGCAGTTCCCGGACGGGGGTAAACTATGGCTACACCTTC. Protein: CASSSRTGVNYGYTF.